The 22 T cell receptor beta chains given below trace back to one sample, sequenced in a study of PD-1 blockade in classical Hodgkin lymphoma (dated by TCRdb to about 2020). Library generation was performed with the immunoSEQ multiplex PCR assay. TCRdb provides this immuneACCESS table in a form limited to in-frame rearrangements. Some clones are lacking; in checked studies, under half of them reflect an unresolved V gene, and why the rest are absent is not known. The sample table records 45,000 to 60,000 clones; more than 75% of these occur just once. 4% to 6% of the sample rests with the top ten. The sample's time point label, decoded: newly diagnosed, previously untreated cHL patient sample. The specimen was peripheral blood mononuclear cells (PBMCs). Receptors were obtained from a human donor with classical Hodgkin lymphoma.

This chain joins TRBV19 and TRBJ2-7; 8 positions agree with TRBD1. The CDR3 totals 14 residues. The germline CDR1 and CDR2 sequences are LNHDA and SQIVND (reference sequence). V dropped 7 bases and J dropped 0; count of bases not matched to a gene: 5. The CDR3 protein is CASTRDRNSYEQYF. DNA of the CDR3: TGTGCCAGTACCCGGGACAGGAACTCCTACGAGCAGTACTTC.

The chain links TRBV5-1 to TRBJ1-4; maybe TRBD1 (5 bases). The germline V gene encodes CDR1 SGHRS and CDR2 YFSETQ. This CDR3 spans 14 amino acids. V lost 5 bases to trimming and J lost 4 bases, with 12 bases between them. The CDR3 nucleotides are TGCGCCAGCAGACGACAGAGTCTTAATGAAAAACTGTTTTTT. It is translated as CASRRQSLNEKLFF.

The V and J genes are TRBV2 and TRBJ2-2, with D unresolved. The V end lost 6 bases, the J end lost 5 bases, and 16 bases lay between the germline ends. The CDR3 totals 15 residues. Germline V gives CDR1 SNHLY, CDR2 FYNNEI. CDR3 sequence (DNA): TGTGCCAGCAGCCCTTTACGAAAGGGAACCGGGGAGCTGTTTTTT. Translated, it gives CASSPLRKGTGELFF.

The chain has TRBV4-1 and TRBJ2-5, with 11 bases lining up with TRBD2. Germline loops: CDR1 MGHRA, CDR2 YSYEKL. Germline trimming cut 1 base from V and 5 bases from J; bases unmatched to any gene: 12. The CDR3 spans 18 residues. The chain's CDR3 is CASSQVLAGGPSGETQYF. The DNA of the CDR3 is TGCGCCAGCAGCCAAGTGCTAGCGGGAGGCCCCTCCGGGGAGACCCAGTACTTC.

V usage is TRBV10-1 and J usage is TRBJ1-1; no clear D. V was trimmed by 6 bases and J by 9 bases, leaving 17 bases between them. Germline CDR1 reads WNHNN; CDR2 reads SYGVQD (reference sequence). The CDR3 has 13 residues. CDR3: CASSSESQRKAFF. CDR3 in DNA: TGCGCCAGCAGCAGTGAAAGCCAGCGGAAAGCTTTCTTT.

This sequence joins TRBV6-1 and TRBJ1-2; D is ambiguous. Germline V gene lookup returns CDR1 MNHNS and CDR2 SASEGT. The CDR3 totals 12 residues. Trimming stripped 6 bases from V and 2 bases from J, with 7 bases between. This CDR3 reads CASRGLNYGYTF. The DNA of the CDR3 is TGTGCCAGCAGAGGCCTGAACTATGGCTACACCTTC.

The rearrangement uses TRBV6-1 and TRBJ1-5, with a possible D match to TRBD1 (5 bases). With 7 bases removed from V and 5 bases from J, the gap between germline ends came to 9 bases. Germline V gives CDR1 MNHNS, CDR2 SASEGT. This CDR3 comprises 12 residues. The CDR3, as DNA: TGTGCCAGCACCCAGGGTTATCAGCCCCAGCATTTT. Translated: CASTQGYQPQHF.

This chain links TRBV6-5 with TRBJ2-1; D perhaps matches TRBD2 (6 bases). Germline V gene data show CDR1 as MNHEY and CDR2 as SVGAGI. CDR3 size: 13 residues. Trimming left V 7 bases short and J 14 bases short, with 21 bases between. The CDR3 nucleotides read TGTGCCAGCAAACGCGGGACGACATCGTGGGAGTTCTTC. It is translated as CASKRGTTSWEFF.

The CDR3 sequence: CASSPGGHYNEQFF. DNA for the CDR3: TGTGCCAGCAGCCCTGGAGGCCACTACAATGAGCAGTTCTTC. The V and J genes are TRBV7-3 and TRBJ2-1; perhaps TRBD2 as D (5 bases). The CDR3 extends over 14 amino acids. Germline V gives CDR1 SGHTA, CDR2 FQGTGA. V lost 5 bases and J lost 3, with 11 bases in between. The whole variable domain, remainder taken from reference TRBV7-3 and TRBJ2-1, is GAGVSQTPSNKVTEKGKYVELRCDPISGHTALYWYRQSLGQGPEFLIYFQGTGAADDSGLPNDRFFAVRPEGSVSTLKIQRTERGDSAVYLCASSPGGHYNEQFFGPGTRLTVL.

This chain joins TRBV2 and TRBJ1-1; no firm D call. The CDR3 spans 11 residues. The V gene lost 1 base and the J gene lost 3 bases, with 0 bases spanning the gap. The V gene's germline CDR1 is SNHLY and CDR2 FYNNEI. DNA for the CDR3: TGTGCCAGCAGTGAAGACACTGAAGCTTTCTTT. Protein: CASSEDTEAFF.

The chain joins TRBV7-9 to TRBJ1-1; 8 positions match TRBD1. The ends lost 5 bases at V and 11 bases at J; junction bases unmatched: 13. Germline values: CDR1 SEHNR, CDR2 FQNEAQ (reference sequence). The CDR3 length is 14 residues. The CDR3 sequence: CASSPQTDRGGAFF. CDR3 DNA: TGTGCCAGCAGCCCGCAAACTGACAGGGGCGGGGCTTTCTTT.

This chain joins TRBV21-1 and TRBJ1-5. TRBV21-1 is noted as a pseudogene. The CDR3 covers 14 residues. CDR3 in DNA: TGTGCCAGCAGCAAAAGGGGGGGCAATCAGCCCCAGCATTTT. Amino acids: CASSKRGGNQPQHF.

The chain combines TRBV4-1 with TRBJ2-2; D is undetermined. The CDR3 is 14 amino acids. Between the trimmed V and J ends, which lost 8 bases and 0 bases, there was a span of 10 bases. Germline-derived CDR1 and CDR2 are MGHRA and YSYEKL. In nucleotides, the CDR3 is TGCGCCAGCCAAACCCACACGAACACCGGGGAGCTGTTTTTT. Its protein product is CASQTHTNTGELFF.

The gene calls are TRBV23-1 and TRBJ2-7, with D possibly TRBD1 on 6 matching bases. TRBV23-1 is sorted into the ORF group, with uncertain function. V was shortened by 7 bases and J by 2 bases, with 21 bases between the two germline ends. CDR3 length: 16 residues. The CDR3, as DNA: TGCGCCAGCAAGAGGGACAAGTCGGAGCCGACCTACGAGCAGTACGTC. Amino acid sequence: CASKRDKSEPTYEQYV.

V usage is TRBV18 and J usage is TRBJ2-7, with D perhaps TRBD1 (6 bases). V lost 3 bases, J lost 4 bases, and 13 bases lay in between. The CDR3 is 14 residues long. Germline values: CDR1 KGHSH, CDR2 LQKENI. This chain's CDR3 is CASSPVGAGYEQYF. CDR3 in DNA: TGTGCCAGCTCACCGGTGGGGGCAGGATACGAGCAGTACTTC.

V and J are TRBV5-4 and TRBJ1-2; 8 nucleotides agree with TRBD1. The J segment lost 3 bases and the V segment lost 0 bases, leaving 1 base of the junction unmatched. This CDR3 has 14 residues. In germline, CDR1 is SGHNT, CDR2 YYREEE (reference sequence). The CDR3 protein is CASSLETGDYGYTF. CDR3 nucleotides: TGTGCCAGCAGCTTGGAGACAGGGGACTATGGCTACACCTTC.

The CDR3: CASSDRQGNYGYTF. In DNA, the CDR3 is TGTGCCAGCAGCGACCGACAGGGAAACTATGGCTACACCTTC. This chain connects TRBV7-3 to TRBJ1-2, with 7 bases lining up with TRBD1. Germline V gives CDR1 SGHTA, CDR2 FQGTGA. The CDR3 contains 14 residues. Losses at the gene ends were 5 bases for V and 2 bases for J; bases not matched to a gene: 5.

This chain joins TRBV7-9 and TRBJ2-3, with 13 bases lining up with TRBD2. The germline V gene encodes CDR1 SEHNR and CDR2 FQNEAQ (reference sequence). Trimming removed 4 bases from V and 3 bases from J; junction bases left unmatched: 4. The CDR3 is 16 residues long. CDR3 in amino acids: CASSSGLAGVTDTQYF. CDR3 coding DNA: TGTGCCAGCAGCTCCGGACTAGCGGGAGTTACAGATACGCAGTATTTT.

This chain links TRBV5-1 with TRBJ2-3; 8 bases match TRBD2. The CDR3 has 19 amino acids. The V gene end was trimmed by 2 bases and the J gene end by 4 bases; junction bases not matched to a gene: 18. Germline CDR1 and CDR2: SGHRS and YFSETQ. CDR3 sequence reads: CASSFPTGTSNLGADTQYF. CDR3 sequence (DNA): TGCGCCAGCAGCTTTCCCACCGGGACTAGTAACCTCGGGGCAGATACGCAGTATTTT. The full variable domain, rest sourced from reference TRBV5-1 and TRBJ2-3, is KAGVTQTPRYLIKTRGQQVTLSCSPISGHRSVSWYQQTPGQGLQFLFEYFSETQRNKGNFPGRFSGRQFSNSRSEMNVSTLELGDSALYLCASSFPTGTSNLGADTQYFGPGTRLTVL.

The gene calls are TRBV7-9 and TRBJ2-7; either TRBD1 or TRBD2 may fit D (5 bases each). Looked up from germline, CDR1 is SEHNR and CDR2 is FQNEAQ (reference sequence). This CDR3 is 12 amino acids long. V was clipped by 4 bases and J by 4 bases, with 8 bases between them. The CDR3: CASSSGRYEQYV. The CDR3 bases are TGTGCCAGCAGCTCGGGGCGGTACGAGCAGTACGTC.

This chain links TRBV5-1 with TRBJ2-1; 9 positions agree with TRBD2. The CDR3 consists of 15 residues. Germline-derived CDR1 and CDR2 are SGHRS and YFSETQ. Trimming removed 4 bases from V and 3 bases from J; junction bases left unmatched: 5. The CDR3 loop is CASSPLAGVYNEQFF. DNA for the CDR3: TGCGCCAGCAGCCCACTAGCGGGTGTCTACAATGAGCAGTTCTTC.

The chain carries TRBV18 and TRBJ2-5; D call uncertain. This CDR3 has 12 residues. CDR1 KGHSH and CDR2 LQKENI come from the germline V gene. Trimming shortened V by 3 bases and J by 5 bases, and 7 bases separated the two germline ends. CDR3 nucleotides: TGTGCCAGCTCACCCCAGGCGGAGACCCAGTACTTC. This translates into CASSPQAETQYF.